The 6 T cell receptor beta chains reported below all come from one sample, sequenced in a study of T cells after somatic rescue of genetic block. The data were produced by immunoSEQ multiplex PCR, yet TCRdb's version contains in-frame clones alone and is incomplete. The table lists 110,000 or so clones, 75% to 95% of them singletons. What was sequenced was peripheral blood mononuclear cells (PBMCs). These receptors originate from a woman in her late teens or twenties.

The chain recombines TRBV7-9 with TRBJ1-4; D uncertain. The CDR3 extends over 14 amino acids. Germline CDR1 and CDR2: SEHNR and FQNEAQ (reference sequence). The V end was cut by 6 bases, the J end by 2 bases, with 10 bases between. CDR3 region: CASRSLGTNEKLFF. CDR3 DNA sequence: TGTGCCAGCAGGTCCCTAGGGACTAATGAAAAACTGTTTTTT. Full variable domain (rest looked up from reference TRBV7-9 and TRBJ1-4): DTGVSQNPRHKITKRGQNVTFRCDPISEHNRLYWYRQTLGQGPEFLTYFQNEAQLEKSRLLSDRFSAERPKGSFSTLEIQRTEQGDSAMYLCASRSLGTNEKLFFGSGTQLSVL.

This chain joins TRBV6-5 and TRBJ2-7, with D perhaps given as TRBD1 or TRBD2 (5 bases each). Trimming removed 6 bases at V and 2 bases at J, with 14 bases between. Germline lookup yields CDR1 MNHEY and CDR2 SVGAGI. This CDR3 has 14 amino acids. The CDR3: CASSSGQQTYEQYF. The DNA of the CDR3 is TGTGCCAGCAGCTCGGGGCAGCAGACCTACGAGCAGTACTTC.

V gene TRBV5-1 combines with J gene TRBJ2-3, with D unresolved. Trimming cost V 1 base and J 2 bases, with 14 bases left between them. This CDR3 comprises 16 residues. CDR1 SGHRS and CDR2 YFSETQ come from the germline V gene. For the CDR3, the DNA is TGCGCCAGCAGCTTGTCGGGCCGCTACCCCACAGATACGCAGTATTTT. This translates into CASSLSGRYPTDTQYF.

The V and J genes are TRBV19 and TRBJ1-6, with 10 bases aligning to TRBD1. This CDR3 has 16 residues. With V trimmed by 1 base and J by 10 bases, 7 bases remained unmatched. CDR1 is LNHDA and CDR2 is SQIVND in the germline V gene (reference sequence). CDR3 DNA: TGTGCCAGTAGTATAGGATCTAGGACAGGGGGATCACCCCTCCACTTT. Its translation: CASSIGSRTGGSPLHF.

The chain combines TRBV5-1 with TRBJ2-7, with TRBD1 identical over 8 bases. The CDR3 length is 14 residues. Germline V gives CDR1 SGHRS, CDR2 YFSETQ. V trimming: 1 base; J trimming: 4 bases; junction bases outside the gene matches: 4. The CDR3 sequence is CASSLTGGVYEQYF. The CDR3 DNA sequence: TGCGCCAGCAGCTTGACAGGGGGTGTTTACGAGCAGTACTTC.

This CDR3 reads CSVGTDLRDTQYF. CDR3 bases: TGCAGCGTGGGGACAGACCTAAGGGATACGCAGTATTTT. This chain uses TRBV29-1 with TRBJ2-3; 7 bases align to TRBD1. V lost 6 bases and J lost 6; bases outside the gene matches: 9. CDR1 is SQVTM and CDR2 is ANQGSEA in the germline V gene. The CDR3 totals 13 residues.